This paragraph reports one T cell receptor (beta chain). The antigen remains undetermined. These data belong to a study of blood T cell dynamics during melanoma immunotherapy. Study context: Metastatic melanoma patients received first-line pembrolizumab or nivolumab plus ipilimumab. Points from the study as a whole: It remained unknown if the driving T cell clones were melanoma-specific.

Time point of the sample: pre-treatment baseline. Prior systemic cancer therapy, immunosuppressant use and other active malignancies excluded patients. The junction had 6 bases not matched to a gene; V was cut back by 4 bases and J by 5 bases. Germline-derived CDR1 and CDR2 are SGDLS and YYNGEE. The CDR3 totals 15 residues. Each bulk PBMC sample had roughly 400 ng DNA loaded. Generated by immunoSEQ multiplex PCR, the TCRdb table keeps only in-frame clones and is missing some. The table has under 15,000 clones, about 86% seen once. The source is a human donor with melanoma. The rearrangement uses TRBV9 and TRBJ2-2, with 9 positions matching TRBD1. Source: blood, taken from a patient treated with checkpoint blockade. CDR3: CASSTGQGRTGELFF. DNA for the CDR3: TGTGCCAGCAGCACCGGACAGGGGAGGACCGGGGAGCTGTTTTTT.